This note documents a single TCR beta chain sequence. Its antigen is undetermined. Clones were sequenced by immunoSEQ multiplex PCR, and TCRdb holds only the in-frame ones, with some missing. Of around 78,000 clones in the sample, 80% to 85% were seen once. Trimming cost V 5 bases and J 4 bases; bases outside gene matches: 4. CDR3 size: 15 residues. Germline V gene data show CDR1 as SGHTA and CDR2 as FQGNSA. The data stem from a study of T cell responses to AZD1222 COVID-19 vaccine. About the research overall: Doses given second, at about 4 or about 12 weeks, were pooled.

Study-wide findings and caveats: Donors, mostly white British, included more females; clonal diversity was possibly underestimated. A rise in Spike-specific TCR breadth and depth followed two AZD1222 doses.

The specimen was peripheral blood, collected on day 0 of AZD1222 vaccination. J is TRBJ2-2 and V is TRBV7-2, with 10 bases identical to TRBD1. The sequence was obtained from an adult in good health. CDR3 DNA sequence: TGTGCCAGCAGCCGGACAGGGGGTGTCACCGGGGAGCTGTTTTTT. It codes for CASSRTGGVTGELFF.